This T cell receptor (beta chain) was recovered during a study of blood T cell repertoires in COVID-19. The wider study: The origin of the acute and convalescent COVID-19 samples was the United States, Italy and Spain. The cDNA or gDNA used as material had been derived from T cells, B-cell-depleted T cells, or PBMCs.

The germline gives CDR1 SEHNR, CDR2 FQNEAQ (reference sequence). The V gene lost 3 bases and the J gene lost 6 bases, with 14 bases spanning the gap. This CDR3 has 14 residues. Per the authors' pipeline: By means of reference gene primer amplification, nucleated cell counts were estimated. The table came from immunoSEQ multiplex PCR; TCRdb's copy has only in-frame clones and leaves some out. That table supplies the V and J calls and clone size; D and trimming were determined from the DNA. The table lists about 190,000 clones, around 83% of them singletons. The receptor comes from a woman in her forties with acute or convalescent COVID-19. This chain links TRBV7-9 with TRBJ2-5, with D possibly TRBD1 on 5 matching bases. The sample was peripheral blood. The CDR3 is CASSFTAPGKTQYF. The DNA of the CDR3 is TGTGCCAGCAGCTTCACGGCCCCAGGGAAGACCCAGTACTTC.